The clone carrying this T cell receptor beta chain was seen many times. This specimen comes from a study of T cells after yellow fever vaccination. Germline CDR1 DFQATT, CDR2 SNEGSKA (reference sequence). V was clipped by 7 bases and J by 5 bases, with 11 bases between them. The CDR3 contains 12 residues. MiXCR, applied by TCRdb to the 5' RACE reads, yields one record per CDR3 protein. The sample yields 280,000 or so distinct CDR3 sequences, approximately 10% seen once. The source is a man aged 18 to 29 who received the YFV17D yellow fever vaccine. The chain is built from TRBV20-1 and TRBJ1-4; maybe TRBD1 (6 bases). Sequencing used CD4+ T cells sorted from PBMCs, obtained 5 days after the yellow fever booster vaccination. CDR3 sequence reads: CSGGQPNEKLFF. CDR3 nucleotide sequence: TGCAGTGGAGGACAGCCGAATGAAAAACTGTTTTTT.